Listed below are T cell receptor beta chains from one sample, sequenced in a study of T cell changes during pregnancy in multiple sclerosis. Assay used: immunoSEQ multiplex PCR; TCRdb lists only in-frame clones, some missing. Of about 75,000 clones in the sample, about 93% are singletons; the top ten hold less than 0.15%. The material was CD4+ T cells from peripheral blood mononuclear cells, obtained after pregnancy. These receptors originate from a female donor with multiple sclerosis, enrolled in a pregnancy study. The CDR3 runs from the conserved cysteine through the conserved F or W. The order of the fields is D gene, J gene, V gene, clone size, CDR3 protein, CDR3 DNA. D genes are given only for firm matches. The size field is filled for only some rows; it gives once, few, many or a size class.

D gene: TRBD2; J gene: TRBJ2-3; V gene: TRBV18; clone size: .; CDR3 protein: CASSRRSGAGGTDTQYF; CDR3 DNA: TGTGCCAGCTCACGGAGGTCGGGCGCGGGAGGAACAGATACGCAGTATTTT
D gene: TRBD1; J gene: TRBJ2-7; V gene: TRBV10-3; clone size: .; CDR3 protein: CAIRGGQGAPWYEQYF; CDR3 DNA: TGTGCCATCAGGGGAGGACAGGGGGCCCCTTGGTACGAGCAGTACTTC
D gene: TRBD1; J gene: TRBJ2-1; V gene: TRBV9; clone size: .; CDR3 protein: CASSPWGQAYNEQFF; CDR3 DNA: TGTGCCAGCAGCCCCTGGGGACAGGCTTACAATGAGCAGTTCTTC
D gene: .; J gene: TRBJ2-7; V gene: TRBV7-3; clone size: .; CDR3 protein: CAGLEDPYEQYF; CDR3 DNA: TGTGCCGGGCTGGAGGACCCCTACGAGCAGTACTTC
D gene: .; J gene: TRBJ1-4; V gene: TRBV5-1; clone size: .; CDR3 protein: CASSSKGYGGGSEKLFF; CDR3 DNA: TGCGCCAGCAGCTCAAAGGGATACGGCGGGGGTAGTGAAAAACTGTTTTTT
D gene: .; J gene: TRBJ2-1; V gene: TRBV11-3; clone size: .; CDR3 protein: CASSLEPRGGEQFF; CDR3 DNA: TGTGCCAGCAGCTTAGAACCCCGAGGGGGTGAGCAGTTCTTC
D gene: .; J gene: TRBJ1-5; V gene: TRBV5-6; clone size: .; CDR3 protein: CASSLSGAQPQHF; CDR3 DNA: TGTGCCAGCAGCTTGTCAGGGGCTCAGCCCCAGCATTTT
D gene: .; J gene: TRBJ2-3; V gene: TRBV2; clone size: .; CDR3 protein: CASRIRPNTDTQYF; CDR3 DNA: TGTGCCAGCAGAATACGCCCTAACACAGATACGCAGTATTTT
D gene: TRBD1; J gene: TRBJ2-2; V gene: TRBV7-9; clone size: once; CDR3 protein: CASSRTGNTGELFF; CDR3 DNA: TGTGCCAGCAGCCGGACAGGGAACACCGGGGAGCTGTTTTTT
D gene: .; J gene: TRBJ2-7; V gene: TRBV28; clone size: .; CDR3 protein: CASSRDRGQRGSQYF; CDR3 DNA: TGTGCCAGCAGCCGAGACCGGGGACAACGAGGATCGCAGTACTTC
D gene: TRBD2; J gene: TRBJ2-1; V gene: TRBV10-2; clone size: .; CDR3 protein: CATNLAGGPHNEQFF; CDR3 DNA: TGCGCCACCAATTTAGCGGGAGGGCCCCACAATGAGCAGTTCTTC
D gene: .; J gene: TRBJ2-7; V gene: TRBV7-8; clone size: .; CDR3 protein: CASSQRGLKSSYEQYF; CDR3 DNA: TGTGCCAGCAGCCAACGCGGGCTAAAGAGCTCCTACGAGCAGTACTTC
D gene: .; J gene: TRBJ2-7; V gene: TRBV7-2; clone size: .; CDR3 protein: CASSLIRGLTISYEQYF; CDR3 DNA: TGTGCCAGCAGCTTAATTCGAGGATTAACCATCTCCTACGAGCAGTACTTC
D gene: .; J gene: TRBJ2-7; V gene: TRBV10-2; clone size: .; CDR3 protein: CASNGAGAYEQYF; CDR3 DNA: TGCGCCAGCAATGGGGCAGGCGCCTACGAGCAGTACTTC
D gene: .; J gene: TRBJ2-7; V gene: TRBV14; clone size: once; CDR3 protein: CASSPLGESSYEQYF; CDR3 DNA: TGTGCCAGCAGCCCCCTCGGGGAAAGCTCCTACGAGCAGTACTTC
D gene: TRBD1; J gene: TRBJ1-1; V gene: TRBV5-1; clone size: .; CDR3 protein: CASSLEVTGTTEAFF; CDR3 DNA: TGCGCCAGCAGCTTGGAGGTGACAGGGACGACTGAAGCTTTCTTT
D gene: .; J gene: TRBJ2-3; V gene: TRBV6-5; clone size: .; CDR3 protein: CASSYGSGGSTDTQYF; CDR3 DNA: TGTGCCAGCAGTTACGGGTCTGGGGGGAGCACAGATACGCAGTATTTT
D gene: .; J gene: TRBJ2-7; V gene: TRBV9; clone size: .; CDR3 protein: CASSVAAAEGEQYF; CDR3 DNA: TGTGCCAGCAGCGTAGCAGCCGCAGAGGGCGAGCAGTACTTC
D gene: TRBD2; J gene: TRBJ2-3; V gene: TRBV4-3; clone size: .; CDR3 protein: CASSQVPASGRARADTQYF; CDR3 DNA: TGCGCCAGCAGCCAAGTGCCGGCTAGCGGGAGGGCCAGAGCAGATACGCAGTATTTT
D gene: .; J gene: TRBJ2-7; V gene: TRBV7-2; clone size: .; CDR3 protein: CASSPSYEQYF; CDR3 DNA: TGTGCCAGCAGCCCGTCCTACGAGCAGTACTTC
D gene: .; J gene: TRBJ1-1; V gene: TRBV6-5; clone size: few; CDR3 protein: CASSYGGVVTEAFF; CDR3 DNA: TGTGCCAGCAGTTACGGGGGCGTCGTCACTGAAGCTTTCTTT
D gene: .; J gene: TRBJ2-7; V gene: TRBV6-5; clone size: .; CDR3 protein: CASSYSGVEQYF; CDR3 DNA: TGTGCCAGCAGTTACTCAGGGGTCGAGCAGTACTTC
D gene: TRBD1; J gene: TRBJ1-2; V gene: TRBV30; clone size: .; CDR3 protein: CAWRKGTATNYGYTF; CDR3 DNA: TGTGCCTGGAGAAAGGGGACAGCGACTAACTATGGCTACACCTTC
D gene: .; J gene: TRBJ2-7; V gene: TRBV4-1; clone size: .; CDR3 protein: CASSLGDGAYEQYF; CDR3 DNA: TGCGCCAGCAGCCTCGGGGATGGGGCCTACGAGCAGTACTTC
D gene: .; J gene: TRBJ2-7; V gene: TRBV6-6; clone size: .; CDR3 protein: CASSLNLRQQYF; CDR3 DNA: TGTGCCAGCAGTCTTAATCTACGTCAGCAGTACTTC
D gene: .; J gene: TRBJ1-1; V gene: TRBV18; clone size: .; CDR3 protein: CASSPTRNTEAFF; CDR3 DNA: TGTGCCAGCTCACCTACAAGGAACACTGAAGCTTTCTTT
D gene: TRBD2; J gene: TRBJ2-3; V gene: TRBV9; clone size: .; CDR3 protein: CASSVDPGGLAIDTQYF; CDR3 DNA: TGTGCCAGCAGCGTAGATCCCGGGGGACTAGCTATAGATACGCAGTATTTT
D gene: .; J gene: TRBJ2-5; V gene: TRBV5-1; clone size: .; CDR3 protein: CASTGGRPETQYF; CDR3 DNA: TGCGCCAGCACAGGAGGGAGGCCAGAGACCCAGTACTTC
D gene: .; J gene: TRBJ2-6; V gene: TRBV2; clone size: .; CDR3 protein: CASTGWGLSSGANVLTF; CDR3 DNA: TGTGCCAGCACGGGATGGGGACTCAGCTCTGGGGCCAACGTCCTGACTTTC
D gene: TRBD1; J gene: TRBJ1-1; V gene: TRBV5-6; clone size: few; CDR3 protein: CASSSVPTGANTEAFF; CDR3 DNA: TGTGCCAGCAGCTCGGTACCTACAGGGGCTAACACTGAAGCTTTCTTT
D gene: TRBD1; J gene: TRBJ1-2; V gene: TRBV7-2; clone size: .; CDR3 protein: CASSLAGTGYHFYGYTF; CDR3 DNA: TGTGCCAGCAGCTTAGCGGGGACAGGGTACCATTTTTACGGCTACACCTTC
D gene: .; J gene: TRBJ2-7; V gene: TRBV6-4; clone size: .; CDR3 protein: CASSLEGEGPYEQYF; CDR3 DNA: TGTGCCAGCAGTTTGGAAGGGGAAGGGCCTTACGAGCAGTACTTC
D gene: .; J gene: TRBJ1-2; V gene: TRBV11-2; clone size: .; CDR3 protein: CASTREGVNYGYTF; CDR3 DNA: TGTGCCAGCACTCGTGAGGGGGTGAACTATGGCTACACCTTC
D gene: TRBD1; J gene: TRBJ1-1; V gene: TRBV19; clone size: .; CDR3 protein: CASSIVGTVDSRQAFF; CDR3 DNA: TGTGCCAGTAGTATAGTAGGGACAGTGGACTCCAGGCAAGCTTTCTTT
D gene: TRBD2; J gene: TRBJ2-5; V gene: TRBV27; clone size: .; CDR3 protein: CASGGLAGASKETQYF; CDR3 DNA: TGTGCCAGCGGGGGACTAGCGGGAGCATCTAAAGAGACCCAGTACTTC
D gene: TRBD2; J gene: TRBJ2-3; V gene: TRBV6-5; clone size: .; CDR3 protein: CASSYGGGGQGDTQYF; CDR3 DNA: TGTGCCAGCAGTTACGGGGGGGGAGGGCAGGGAGATACGCAGTATTTT
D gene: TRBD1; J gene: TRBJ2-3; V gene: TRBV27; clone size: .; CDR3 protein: CASSLTRQGLSTDTQYF; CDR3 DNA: TGTGCCAGCAGTTTGACCCGACAGGGGCTCTCCACAGATACGCAGTATTTT